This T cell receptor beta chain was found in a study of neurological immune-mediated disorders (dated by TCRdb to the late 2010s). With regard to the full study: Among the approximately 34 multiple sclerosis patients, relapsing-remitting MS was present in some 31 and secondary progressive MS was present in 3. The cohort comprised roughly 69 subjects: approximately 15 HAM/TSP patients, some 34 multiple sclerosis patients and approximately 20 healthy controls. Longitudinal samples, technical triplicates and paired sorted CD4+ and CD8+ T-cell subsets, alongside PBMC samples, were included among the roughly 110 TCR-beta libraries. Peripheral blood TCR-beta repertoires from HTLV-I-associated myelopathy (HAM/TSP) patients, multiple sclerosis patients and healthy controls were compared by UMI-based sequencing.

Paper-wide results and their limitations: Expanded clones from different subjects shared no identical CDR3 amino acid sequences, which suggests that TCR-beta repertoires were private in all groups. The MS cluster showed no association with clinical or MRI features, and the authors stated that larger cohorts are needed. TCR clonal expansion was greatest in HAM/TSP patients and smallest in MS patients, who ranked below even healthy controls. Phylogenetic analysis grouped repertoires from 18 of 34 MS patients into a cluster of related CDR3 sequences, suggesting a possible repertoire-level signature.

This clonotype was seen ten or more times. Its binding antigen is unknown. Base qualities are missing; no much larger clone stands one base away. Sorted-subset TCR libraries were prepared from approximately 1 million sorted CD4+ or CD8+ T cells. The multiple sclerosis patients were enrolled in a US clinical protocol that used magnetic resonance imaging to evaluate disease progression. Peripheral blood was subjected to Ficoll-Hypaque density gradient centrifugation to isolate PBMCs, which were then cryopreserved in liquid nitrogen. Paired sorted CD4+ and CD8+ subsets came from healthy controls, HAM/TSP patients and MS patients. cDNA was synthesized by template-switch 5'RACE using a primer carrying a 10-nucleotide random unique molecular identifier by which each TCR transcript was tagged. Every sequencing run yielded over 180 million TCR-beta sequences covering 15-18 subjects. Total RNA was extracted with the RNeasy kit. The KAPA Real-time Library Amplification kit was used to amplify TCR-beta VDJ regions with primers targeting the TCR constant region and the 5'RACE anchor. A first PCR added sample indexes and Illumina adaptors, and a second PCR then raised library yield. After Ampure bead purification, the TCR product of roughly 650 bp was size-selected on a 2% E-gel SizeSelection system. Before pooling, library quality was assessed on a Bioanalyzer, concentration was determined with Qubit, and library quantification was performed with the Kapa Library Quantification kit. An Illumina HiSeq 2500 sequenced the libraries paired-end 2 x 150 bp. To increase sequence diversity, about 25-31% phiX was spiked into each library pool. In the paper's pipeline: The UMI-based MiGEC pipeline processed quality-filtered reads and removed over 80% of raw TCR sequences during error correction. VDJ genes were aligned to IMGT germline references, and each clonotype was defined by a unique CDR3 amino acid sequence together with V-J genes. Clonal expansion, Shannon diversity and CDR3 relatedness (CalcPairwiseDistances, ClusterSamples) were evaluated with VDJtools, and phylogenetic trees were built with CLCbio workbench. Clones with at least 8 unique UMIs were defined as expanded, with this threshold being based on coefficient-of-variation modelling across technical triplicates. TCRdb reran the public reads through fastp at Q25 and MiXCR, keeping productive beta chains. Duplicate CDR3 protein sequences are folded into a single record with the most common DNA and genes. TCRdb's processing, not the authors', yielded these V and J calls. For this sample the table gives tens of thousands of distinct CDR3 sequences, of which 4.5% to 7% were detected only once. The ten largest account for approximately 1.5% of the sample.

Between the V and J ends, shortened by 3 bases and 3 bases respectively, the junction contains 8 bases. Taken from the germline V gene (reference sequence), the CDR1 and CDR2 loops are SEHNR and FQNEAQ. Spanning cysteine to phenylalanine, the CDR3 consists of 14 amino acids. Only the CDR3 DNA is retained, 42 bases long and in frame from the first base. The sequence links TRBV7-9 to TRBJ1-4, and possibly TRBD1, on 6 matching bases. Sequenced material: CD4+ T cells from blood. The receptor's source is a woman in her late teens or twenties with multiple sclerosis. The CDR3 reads CASSLGAANEKLFF. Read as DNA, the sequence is TGTGCCAGCAGCTTGGGGGCAGCTAATGAAAAACTGTTTTTT.